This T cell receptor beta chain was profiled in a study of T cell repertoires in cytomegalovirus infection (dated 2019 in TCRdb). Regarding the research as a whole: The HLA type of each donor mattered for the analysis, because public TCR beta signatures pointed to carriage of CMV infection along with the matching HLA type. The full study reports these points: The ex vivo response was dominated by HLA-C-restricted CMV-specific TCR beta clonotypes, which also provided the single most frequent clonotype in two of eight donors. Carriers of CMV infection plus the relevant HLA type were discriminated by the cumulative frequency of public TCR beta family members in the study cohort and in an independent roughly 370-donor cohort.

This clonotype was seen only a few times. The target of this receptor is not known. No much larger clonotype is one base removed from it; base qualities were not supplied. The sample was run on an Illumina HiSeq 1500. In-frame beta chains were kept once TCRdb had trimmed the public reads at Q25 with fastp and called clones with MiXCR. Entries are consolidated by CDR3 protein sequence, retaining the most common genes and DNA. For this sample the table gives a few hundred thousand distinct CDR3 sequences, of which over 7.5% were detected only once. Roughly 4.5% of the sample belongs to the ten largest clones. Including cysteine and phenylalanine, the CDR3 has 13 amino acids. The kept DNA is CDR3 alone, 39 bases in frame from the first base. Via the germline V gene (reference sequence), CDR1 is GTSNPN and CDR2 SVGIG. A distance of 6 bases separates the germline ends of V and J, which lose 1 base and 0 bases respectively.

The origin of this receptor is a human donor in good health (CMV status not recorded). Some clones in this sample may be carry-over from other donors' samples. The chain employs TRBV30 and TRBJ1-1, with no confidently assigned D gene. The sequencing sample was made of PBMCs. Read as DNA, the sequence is TGTGCCTGGAGTGGGCAGATGAACACTGAAGCTTTCTTT. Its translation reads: CAWSGQMNTEAFF.